In its sample, the clone carrying this TCR beta chain was seen a few times. The target antigen is unknown. The data were obtained in a study of beta chain features in type 1 diabetes. Study summary: Age and gender were similar between patients and healthy donors, as were cell yields. The study's findings and limits: In all four CD4+ subsets, TCRB CDR3 length was significantly, moderately reduced in type 1 diabetes. Small HLA sub-analyses could not settle whether HLA shapes TCRB rearrangement.

This CDR3 contains 16 residues. Germline lookup yields CDR1 SGDLS and CDR2 YYNGEE. V lost 4 bases and J lost 4, with 18 bases in between. Expressed TCRB transcripts got sequenced, as all isolated RNA was reverse transcribed. Approximately 3.5 million reads per sample on average were obtained from naive, central memory and regulatory T cell samples. Generated by immunoSEQ multiplex PCR, the TCRdb table keeps only in-frame clones and is missing some. There are about 660,000 clones in the sample; 11% to 15% occur only once, and around 0.04% lies in the top ten. Purity exceeding 95% was reached by all sorted populations.

The chain has TRBV9 and TRBJ2-1, with a possible D match to TRBD2 (6 bases). The clonotype was recovered from a young man with type 1 diabetes. Sequencing was carried out using naive CD4+ T cells from blood. CDR3 in DNA: TGTGCCAGCAGCCCCGGGGCTGCGGGGCAATACAATGAGCAGTTCTTC. It encodes CASSPGAAGQYNEQFF. Full variable domain (rest looked up from reference TRBV9 and TRBJ2-1): DSGVTQTPKHLITATGQRVTLRCSPRSGDLSVYWYQQSLDQGLQFLIQYYNGEERAKGNILERFSAQQFPDLHSELNLSSLELGDSALYFCASSPGAAGQYNEQFFGPGTRLTVL.